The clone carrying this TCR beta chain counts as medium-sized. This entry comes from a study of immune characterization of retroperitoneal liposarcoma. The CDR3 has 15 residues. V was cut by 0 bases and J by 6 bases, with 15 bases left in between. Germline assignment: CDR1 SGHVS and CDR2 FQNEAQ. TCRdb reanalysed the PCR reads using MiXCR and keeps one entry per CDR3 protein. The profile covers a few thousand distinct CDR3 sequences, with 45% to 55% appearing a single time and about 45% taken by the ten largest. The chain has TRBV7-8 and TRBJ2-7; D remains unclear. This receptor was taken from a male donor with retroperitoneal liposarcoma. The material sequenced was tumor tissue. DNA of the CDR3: TGTGCCAGCAGCTTAGCTACCCCCGAGAAGGGCGAGCAGTACTTC. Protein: CASSLATPEKGEQYF.